A selection of T cell receptor beta chains follows, all from one sample in a study of shared clonotypes between healthy human individuals. Method: immunoSEQ multiplex PCR; TCRdb's copy keeps in-frame clones and lacks some. Of roughly 1.5 million clones detected, approximately 98% appear once; the ten largest clones hold around 0.47%. The sample was naive CD4+ T cells sorted from blood. All receptors come from a man aged 25-45 years in good health. The CDR3 runs from the conserved cysteine through the conserved F or W. Expanded clones get a size class; other rows say once, few or many, or leave the size out.

>TRBV7-2|.|.
CASSLAIYEQYF
>TRBV18|.|TRBJ2-1
CASSPVASGKGEQFF
>TRBV9|.|TRBJ2-2
CASSLEGTGDTGELFF
>TRBV9|.|TRBJ1-2
CASSVFASANYGYTF
>TRBV6-6|.|TRBJ2-2
CASSFGTLYTGELFF
>TRBV7-6|.|TRBJ2-7
CASSASYEQYF
>TRBV7-9|.|TRBJ1-2
CASTTGGSVGYGYTF
>TRBV9|.|TRBJ2-1
CASSQSGSSYNEQFF
>TRBV7-8|.|TRBJ2-7
CASSRQGAYEQYF
>TRBV10-2|.|TRBJ2-7
CASRTGGPHEQYF
>TRBV7-9|.|TRBJ2-3
CASRLTDTQYF
>TRBV29-1|.|TRBJ2-3
CSVAESTDTQYF
>TRBV7-2|.|TRBJ2-1
CASSLGGGPRQFF
>TRBV28|.|TRBJ2-7
CASRSYGGFSSYEQYF
>TRBV5-6|.|TRBJ1-4
CASSQEVGAWNEKLFF
>TRBV5-1|once|TRBJ1-4
CASSPNGGRSEKLFF
>TRBV9|.|TRBJ2-1
CASSVVVAGGGEQFF
>TRBV11-2|.|TRBJ1-2
CASSSIIPAGGYTF
>TRBV7-2|.|TRBJ2-5
CASSLVGTSGRRETQYF
>TRBV28|.|TRBJ1-2
CASRYRDGYTF
>TRBV7-9|.|TRBJ2-7
CASSKTRGLAVPEQYF
>TRBV7-3|.|TRBJ2-1
CASSIGRSEQFF
>TRBV5-4|.|TRBJ2-5
CASSPTSGSPILQETQYF
>TRBV2|.|TRBJ1-5
CASSLRGILNQPQHF
>TRBV6-1|.|TRBJ1-5
CASSEILSNQPQHF
>TRBV10-3|.|TRBJ2-7
CAISESTSGTPYEQYF
>TRBV29-1|.|TRBJ1-4
CSVGRPPEKELFF
>TRBV5-1|.|TRBJ2-3
CASAGTSGTDTQYF
>TRBV28|.|TRBJ2-2
CASRAQGKLNTGELFF
>TRBV10-3|.|TRBJ2-7
CATLAGGLYEQYF
>TRBV10-2|.|TRBJ2-5
CASSEPGHTETQYF
>TRBV11-2|once|TRBJ2-7
CASSLVGTGFHEQYF
>TRBV30|.|TRBJ2-7
CAWSGDKRADSSYEQYF
>TRBV28|.|TRBJ2-7
CASSLARRTYEQYF
>TRBV4-2|.|TRBJ2-7
CASSQGGQVGIGEQYF
>TRBV7-9|.|TRBJ1-3
CASSTNKGGPGNTIYF
>TRBV21-1|.|TRBJ2-7
CASSQLVLIAIAPFEQYF
>TRBV2|.|TRBJ1-5
CASSEAGLHQPQHF
>TRBV7-8|.|TRBJ2-7
CASSPLSGRSNEQYF
>TRBV7-9|.|TRBJ2-7
CASSLARTYEQYF
>TRBV11-3|.|TRBJ2-2
CASSSLAGNTGELFF
>TRBV7-2|.|TRBJ2-7
CASSLDQGGEQYF
>TRBV30|.|TRBJ1-1
CAWSSRLGDTEAFF
>TRBV2|.|TRBJ2-7
CASSPRTGGYEQYF
>TRBV19|.|TRBJ1-1
CASTDGLNTEAFF
>TRBV9|.|TRBJ2-1
CASSPGLALYNEQFF
>TRBV27|.|TRBJ2-7
CASTLRWRGTSGKYEQYF
>TRBV11-3|.|TRBJ2-7
CASSLTSDEQYF
>TRBV7-2|.|TRBJ1-2
CASSLAHGGGYGYTF
>TRBV28|.|TRBJ2-1
CASSAYLGIDEQFF
>TRBV21-1|.|TRBJ2-7
CASSKGSGSGGSYEQYF
>TRBV10-3|once|TRBJ2-7
CAISESTRAYEQYF